These 30 T cell receptor beta chains originate from one sample sequenced in a study of vaccination and CD4 T cells after COVID-19. Antigen specificity for these receptors is unknown. Regarding treatment: approximately nine-day PBMC culture with coronavirus spike peptide pools or control peptides (ViraFEST assay). Cultured CD4+ T-cell DNA underwent Oncomine TCR Beta short-read sequencing. Via MiXCR, TCRdb re-called the PCR reads, giving one row per CDR3 protein. The sample has about 20,000 distinct CDR3 sequences, 60% to 75% seen once. The sample was CD4+ T cells from blood, cultured in vitro. Source of these receptors: a human donor who had recovered from COVID-19.

This chain links TRBV6-1 with TRBJ1-1; 7 positions agree with TRBD1. After removal of 6 bases from V and 1 base from J, the junction contained 20 bases not matched to a gene. Per germline, CDR1 MNHNS and CDR2 SASEGT. The CDR3 is 19 residues long. CDR3: CASSPGLRGRGEPNTEAFF. The CDR3 region has the DNA TGTGCCAGCAGCCCCGGTCTTAGGGGGCGCGGGGAACCGAACACTGAAGCTTTCTTT.

The genes are TRBV5-1 and TRBJ2-3; unclear D gene. The CDR3 contains 15 residues. The germline V and J ends were trimmed by 4 bases and 2 bases, with 14 bases remaining between them. Germline V gene sequence: CDR1 SGHRS, CDR2 YFSETQ. CDR3 loop: CASSLARPDTDTQYF. The CDR3 DNA is TGCGCCAGCAGCCTCGCAAGGCCTGACACAGATACGCAGTATTTT.

The rearrangement uses TRBV27 and TRBJ2-6; D remains unclear. CDR1 is MNHEY, CDR2 SMNVEV, per germline (reference sequence). The CDR3 spans 15 residues. V shed 0 bases and J shed 2 bases, with 5 bases lying between them. The CDR3 loop is CASSLSRAGANVLTF. The CDR3 nucleotides read TGTGCCAGCAGTTTATCAAGAGCTGGGGCCAACGTCCTGACTTTC. The variable domain in full, with the rest retrieved from reference TRBV27 and TRBJ2-6, is EAQVTQNPRYLITVTGKKLTVTCSQNMNHEYMSWYRQDPGLGLRQIYYSMNVEVTDKGDVPEGYKVSRKEKRNFPLILESPSPNQTSLYFCASSLSRAGANVLTFGAGSRLTVL.

The V and J genes are TRBV7-2 and TRBJ1-1; TRBD1 might be the D (6 bases). V lost 1 base and J lost 8, with 8 bases in between. Germline V gene sequence: CDR1 SGHTA, CDR2 FQGNSA. The CDR3 loop spans 12 amino acids. The CDR3 loop reads CASSLEGDEAFF. For the CDR3, the DNA is TGTGCCAGCAGCTTAGAGGGGGACGAAGCTTTCTTT.

The CDR3 reads CASSSPRQNYGYTF. The CDR3 DNA reads TGTGCCAGCAGCTCACCCCGACAGAACTATGGCTACACCTTC. The chain uses TRBV5-4 and TRBJ1-2; D possibly corresponds to TRBD1 (5 bases). Trimming removed 3 bases from V and 2 bases from J, with 11 bases in between. The CDR3 is 14 amino acids. The germline V gene has CDR1 SGHNT and CDR2 YYREEE (reference sequence).

This clonotype appeared a few times. The rearrangement joins TRBV6-1 to TRBJ1-6, with 7 nucleotides matching TRBD1. After removal of 5 bases from V and 10 bases from J, the junction contained 8 bases not matched to a gene. This CDR3 is 14 amino acids long. The germline V gene has CDR1 MNHNS and CDR2 SASEGT. The CDR3 is CASSSTGDRSPLHF. DNA of the CDR3: TGTGCCAGCAGTAGTACAGGGGATCGGTCACCCCTCCACTTT.

The CDR3 loop is CASSMGESGGYTF. Here the CDR3 DNA reads TGTGCCAGTAGTATGGGGGAATCAGGTGGCTACACCTTC. The chain couples TRBV19 to TRBJ1-2; D might be TRBD1 (5 bases). This CDR3 is built from 13 residues. Per the germline V gene, CDR1 is LNHDA and CDR2 is SQIVND (reference sequence). With 3 bases removed from V and 7 bases from J, the gap between germline ends came to 12 bases.

The genes are TRBV20-1 and TRBJ2-7, with D perhaps matching TRBD1 (5 bases). V was shortened by 1 base and J by 6 bases, with 19 bases between the two germline ends. CDR1 is DFQATT and CDR2 is SNEGSKA in the germline V gene (reference sequence). This CDR3 spans 15 amino acids. The chain's CDR3 is CSARVVLQGDREQYF. In nucleotides, the CDR3 is TGCAGTGCTAGAGTAGTTCTCCAGGGCGATCGCGAGCAGTACTTC.

This clonotype has only one observation. V and J are TRBV6-5 and TRBJ1-1; no reliable D call. Germline-derived CDR1 and CDR2 are MNHEY and SVGAGI. The CDR3 totals 14 residues. The V end lost 2 bases, the J end lost 1 base, and 8 bases lay between the germline ends. The CDR3 DNA follows: TGTGCCAGCAGTTACGAGGGAGGGAACACTGAAGCTTTCTTT. Encoded protein: CASSYEGGNTEAFF.

This clonotype was found a few times. The rearrangement joins TRBV5-4 to TRBJ1-2, with D unresolved. This CDR3 is built from 13 residues. The V gene's germline CDR1 is SGHNT and CDR2 YYREEE (reference sequence). V was cut by 3 bases and J by 4 bases, with 10 bases left in between. DNA for the CDR3: TGTGCCAGCAGCTCGACCCTGGGCTATGGCTACACCTTC. Translation: CASSSTLGYGYTF.

The J gene is TRBJ1-6, the V gene TRBV28; the D is unclear. V lost 7 bases to trimming and J lost 5 bases, with 12 bases between them. This CDR3 spans 14 amino acids. Germline V gene sequence: CDR1 MDHEN, CDR2 SYDVKM. CDR3 in amino acids: CASNPPGNNSPLHF. CDR3 in DNA: TGTGCCAGCAACCCCCCGGGGAATAATTCACCCCTCCACTTT.

The chain carries TRBV30 and TRBJ2-5; D may be TRBD1 or TRBD2 (5 bases each). V dropped 4 bases and J dropped 3 bases, with 15 bases sitting between them. Germline CDR1 is GTSNPN and CDR2 is SVGIG (reference sequence). The length of the CDR3 is 14 residues. The CDR3: CAWTTGLEEETQYF. CDR3 sequence (DNA): TGTGCCTGGACAACGGGGCTTGAGGAAGAGACCCAGTACTTC.

This clonotype came up a few times. CDR3 DNA sequence: TGCAGTGCTAGATTGACGGGACAGGGGAGGCAGACCCAGTACTTC. It yields the protein CSARLTGQGRQTQYF. J is TRBJ2-5 and V is TRBV20-1, with TRBD1 matching over 10 bases. V gave up 2 bases and J gave up 6 bases; unmatched junction bases: 9. The CDR3 sequence is 15 residues long. Germline V gene data show CDR1 as DFQATT and CDR2 as SNEGSKA (reference sequence).

The table lists this clonotype with a few counts. The CDR3 DNA reads as TGTGCCAGCAGCTTATCGTGGACCTCCTACGAGCAGTACTTC. Its protein is CASSLSWTSYEQYF. J is TRBJ2-7 and V is TRBV7-2; unclear D gene. CDR3 length: 14 residues. Per the germline V gene, CDR1 is SGHTA and CDR2 is FQGNSA. V was cut by 2 bases and J by 0 bases, with 8 bases left in between. The full variable domain, completed using reference TRBV7-2 and TRBJ2-7, is GAGVSQSPSNKVTEKGKDVELRCDPISGHTALYWYRQSLGQGLEFLIYFQGNSAPDKSGLPSDRFSAERTGGSVSTLTIQRTQQEDSAVYLCASSLSWTSYEQYFGPGTRLTVT.

This clonotype was seen only a few times. The rearrangement uses TRBV21-1 and TRBJ2-5; the table's TRBD1 call for D was not verified on the DNA. TRBV21-1 corresponds to a pseudogene. This CDR3 has 16 amino acids. The CDR3 bases are TGTGCCAGTTCGCCCGCGAAACAGGGGCCCCAAGAGACCCAGTACTTC. Its translation: CASSPAKQGPQETQYF.

The chain couples TRBV12-3 or TRBV12-4 to TRBJ1-5, with D perhaps matching TRBD1 (5 bases). The length of the CDR3 is 16 residues. V was clipped by 3 bases and J by 1 base, with 13 bases between them. The CDR3 DNA follows: TGTGCCAGCAGTTTCCGAGTGGGGGGGAGCAATCAGCCCCAGCATTTT. Translated, it gives CASSFRVGGSNQPQHF.

The V and J genes are TRBV6-2 or TRBV6-3 and TRBJ1-1; D remains ambiguous. V was cut by 7 bases and J by 6 bases, with 12 bases left in between. The CDR3 runs 12 residues. CDR1 is MNHEY and CDR2 is SVGEGT in the germline V gene. CDR3 in DNA: TGTGCCAGCAACGGCAACAGCCCTGAAGCTTTCTTT. This translates into CASNGNSPEAFF.

V and J are TRBV19 and TRBJ1-5; D is ambiguous. V lost 3 bases, J lost 0 bases, and 6 bases lay in between. Germline V gene lookup returns CDR1 LNHDA and CDR2 SQIVND (reference sequence). This CDR3 contains 14 residues. The CDR3 is CASSIDRSNQPQHF. The CDR3 DNA reads TGTGCCAGTAGTATTGACCGTAGCAATCAGCCCCAGCATTTT.

The chain employs TRBV19 and TRBJ1-5, with D unclear. Germline-derived CDR1 and CDR2 are LNHDA and SQIVND (reference sequence). CDR3 length equals 14 residues. V lost 2 bases and J 6 bases, leaving 11 bases between the germline ends. The CDR3 loop reads CASSIRNAGQPQHF. CDR3 sequence (DNA): TGTGCCAGTAGTATAAGGAATGCGGGTCAGCCCCAGCATTTT.

This clonotype was counted a few times. This sequence joins TRBV25-1 and TRBJ1-2; maybe TRBD1 (5 bases). V was clipped by 5 bases and J by 4 bases, with 8 bases between them. CDR1 and CDR2 (germline): MGHDK, SYGVNS. The length of the CDR3 is 12 residues. The CDR3 sequence: CASSPQGYGYTF. In DNA, the CDR3 is TGTGCCAGCAGTCCGCAGGGCTATGGCTACACCTTC.

This chain connects TRBV12-3 or TRBV12-4 to TRBJ1-1; D ambiguous. The CDR3 is 14 residues long. V gave up 7 bases and J gave up 4 bases, with 16 bases separating them. The CDR3 DNA sequence: TGTGCCAGCATCTCCCGCCCCGAGGCCACTGAAGCTTTCTTT. Amino acids: CASISRPEATEAFF.

The CDR3 DNA reads TGTGCCACCAGCAGAGGCCGGTCCACTAACTATGGCTACACCTTC. It codes for CATSRGRSTNYGYTF. The rearrangement joins TRBV15 to TRBJ1-2; D unresolved. Germline lookup yields CDR1 LNHNV and CDR2 YYDKDF (reference sequence). V gave up 1 base and J gave up 0 bases, with 9 bases separating them. The CDR3 loop spans 15 amino acids.

This rearrangement joins TRBV27 to TRBJ1-2; 7 bases agree with TRBD1. The CDR3 loop spans 15 amino acids. The V segment lost 5 bases and the J segment 1 base; nucleotides outside the gene matches: 7. Germline V lookup: CDR1 MNHEY, CDR2 SMNVEV (reference sequence). DNA of the CDR3: TGTGCCAGCAGTCCTGGGACAGCGCGTAACTATGGCTACACCTTC. Protein: CASSPGTARNYGYTF.

The genes are TRBV12-3 or TRBV12-4 and TRBJ2-7, with a weak D call TRBD1 (5 bases). The ends were cut back, 3 bases at V and 6 bases at J, with 9 bases in the middle. The CDR3 is 12 amino acids. The CDR3 coding sequence is TGTGCCAGCAGTTTTGGGCAGGGCGAGCAGTACTTC. It is translated as CASSFGQGEQYF.

This clonotype was detected once. The chain joins TRBV19 to TRBJ2-1; no clear D gene. Trimming shortened V by 3 bases and J by 11 bases, and 11 bases separated the two germline ends. CDR1 and CDR2 (germline): LNHDA, SQIVND (reference sequence). The CDR3 loop spans 12 amino acids. The CDR3 DNA reads as TGTGCCAGTAGTATCTCGGCGGTCCAGCAGTTCTTC. Translating gives CASSISAVQQFF.

J is TRBJ1-1 and V is TRBV12-3 or TRBV12-4; D is unclear. V gave up 4 bases and J gave up 0 bases, with 6 bases separating them. The CDR3 runs to 13 residues. Here the CDR3 reads CASSSQMNTEAFF. As DNA, the CDR3 is TGTGCCAGCAGTTCACAGATGAACACTGAAGCTTTCTTT.

The chain combines TRBV20-1 with TRBJ1-1; D call uncertain. CDR1 DFQATT and CDR2 SNEGSKA come from the germline V gene (reference sequence). Deletions cut 1 base from V and 4 bases from J, with 4 bases between. This CDR3 comprises 11 residues. CDR3 protein: CSARGATEAFF. CDR3 coding DNA: TGCAGTGCTAGAGGGGCCACTGAAGCTTTCTTT.

V usage is TRBV6-2 or TRBV6-3 and J usage is TRBJ1-5, with D possibly being TRBD1 (6 bases). Germline CDR1 is MNHEY and CDR2 is SVGEGT. V lost 6 bases and J 7 bases, leaving 22 bases between the germline ends. This CDR3 contains 16 residues. DNA for the CDR3: TGTGCCAGCAGACCAGGCGTCGGGGGGGGCTACCAGCCCCAGCATTTT. Its protein is CASRPGVGGGYQPQHF.

This chain connects TRBV6-1 to TRBJ2-7; D remains ambiguous. Trimming stripped 7 bases from V and 6 bases from J, with 16 bases between. The CDR3 extends over 13 amino acids. Per germline, CDR1 MNHNS and CDR2 SASEGT. CDR3 region: CASNSPPLGEQYF. The CDR3 nucleotides read TGTGCCAGCAATAGTCCCCCCCTCGGCGAGCAGTACTTC.

The rearrangement links TRBV19 to TRBJ2-3; 8 positions match TRBD2. The V segment lost 3 bases and the J segment 2 bases; nucleotides outside the gene matches: 16. Germline V gene data show CDR1 as LNHDA and CDR2 as SQIVND (reference sequence). The CDR3 loop spans 19 amino acids. CDR3 bases: TGTGCCAGTAGTATTAGAAAGGGTGTAGCGGGATCAATCACAGATACGCAGTATTTT. As protein: CASSIRKGVAGSITDTQYF.